These 15 T cell receptor beta chains share one sample of origin, sequenced in a study of T cell changes during pregnancy in multiple sclerosis. The assay was immunoSEQ multiplex PCR, and TCRdb's table has in-frame clones only and misses some. Here the sample spans about 68,000 clones, roughly 92% being singletons. The specimen was peripheral blood, collected after pregnancy. Source of these receptors: a female donor in good health, enrolled as a control in a pregnancy study.

The chain carries TRBV2 and TRBJ2-7; the D is unclear. CDR3 length: 13 amino acids. V dropped 6 bases and J dropped 2 bases, with 11 bases sitting between them. Germline V CDR1 and CDR2: SNHLY, FYNNEI. CDR3: CASSSAVPYEQYF. The CDR3 region has the DNA TGTGCCAGCAGCAGTGCAGTTCCCTACGAGCAGTACTTC.

The rearrangement links TRBV27 to TRBJ2-3; TRBD2 is a possible D gene (6 bases). Germline loops: CDR1 MNHEY, CDR2 SMNVEV (reference sequence). This CDR3 contains 14 residues. The germline V and J ends were trimmed by 6 bases and 2 bases, with 12 bases remaining between them. DNA for the CDR3: TGTGCCAGCAGAGTAGCGGTACACACAGATACGCAGTATTTT. Its translation is CASRVAVHTDTQYF.

The rearrangement uses TRBV2 and TRBJ2-5, with 7 positions matching TRBD1. The CDR3 extends over 13 amino acids. With V trimmed by 3 bases and J by 4 bases, 2 bases remained unmatched. Germline CDR1 and CDR2: SNHLY and FYNNEI. In nucleotides, the CDR3 is TGTGCCAGCAGTGAGAGGGGGCGAGAGACCCAGTACTTC. It is translated as CASSERGRETQYF.

The chain carries TRBV7-9 and TRBJ2-2; 9 nucleotides line up with TRBD1. The CDR3 sequence is 15 residues long. V lost 6 bases, J lost 4 bases, and 6 bases stayed unmatched. The germline gives CDR1 SEHNR, CDR2 FQNEAQ (reference sequence). CDR3 in DNA: TGTGCCAGCAGTCAGGGACAGGGAGGCACCGGGGAGCTGTTTTTT. It codes for CASSQGQGGTGELFF.

This clone was detected only once. The rearrangement links TRBV7-2 to TRBJ1-1; D is perhaps TRBD1 (5 bases). This CDR3 has 13 residues. Trimming shortened V by 5 bases and J by 4 bases, and 11 bases separated the two germline ends. The germline CDR1 and CDR2 sequences are SGHTA and FQGNSA. The CDR3: CASSTQGSTEAFF. The DNA of the CDR3 is TGTGCCAGCAGCACCCAGGGAAGCACTGAAGCTTTCTTT. Full variable domain (remainder filled in from reference TRBV7-2 and TRBJ1-1): GAGVSQSPSNKVTEKGKDVELRCDPISGHTALYWYRQSLGQGLEFLIYFQGNSAPDKSGLPSDRFSAERTGGSVSTLTIQRTQQEDSAVYLCASSTQGSTEAFFGQGTRLTVV.

The chain joins TRBV28 to TRBJ2-1; 7 nucleotides line up with TRBD1. CDR1 is MDHEN, CDR2 SYDVKM, per germline. V lost 6 bases and J lost 4; bases outside the gene matches: 3. There are 13 residues in the CDR3. The CDR3 is CASRHRGYNEQFF. The CDR3, as DNA: TGTGCCAGCAGGCACAGGGGTTACAATGAGCAGTTCTTC.

The CDR3 sequence: CASKGRAPDTEAFF. In DNA, the CDR3 is TGTGCCAGCAAGGGGAGGGCGCCGGACACTGAAGCTTTCTTT. The rearrangement links TRBV6-5 to TRBJ1-1; possibly TRBD1 for D (5 bases). V gave up 7 bases and J gave up 3 bases, with 15 bases separating them. This CDR3 contains 14 residues. Germline CDR1 MNHEY, CDR2 SVGAGI.

V and J are TRBV2 and TRBJ1-2; D is perhaps TRBD1 (5 bases). V lost 3 bases to trimming and J lost 0 bases, with 20 bases between them. Germline assignment: CDR1 SNHLY and CDR2 FYNNEI. The CDR3 runs to 18 residues. The chain's CDR3 is CASSDLGGGWGTNYGYTF. The CDR3 bases are TGTGCCAGCAGTGACTTGGGGGGGGGATGGGGCACTAACTATGGCTACACCTTC.

In its sample, this clone was seen once. V and J are TRBV18 and TRBJ1-1; 10 bases are shared with TRBD1. Per germline, CDR1 KGHSH and CDR2 LQKENI. J gave up 1 base and V 4 bases, and 6 bases lay outside the gene matches. The CDR3 runs 16 residues. The CDR3 region is CASSRDRGSSNTEAFF. The CDR3, as DNA: TGTGCCAGCTCACGGGACAGGGGAAGTTCGAACACTGAAGCTTTCTTT.

The V and J genes are TRBV28 and TRBJ1-2; 9 nucleotides line up with TRBD1. J gave up 5 bases and V 6 bases, and 4 bases lay outside the gene matches. This CDR3 has 13 residues. The germline CDR1 and CDR2 sequences are MDHEN and SYDVKM. The DNA for the CDR3 is TGTGCCAGCAGCCCCGGACAGGGGTATGGCTACACCTTC. Protein sequence: CASSPGQGYGYTF.

The CDR3 DNA follows: TGTGCCAGCAGCTCCGACAGGGGGAGGAATTCACCCCTCCACTTT. It is translated as CASSSDRGRNSPLHF. The chain recombines TRBV7-2 with TRBJ1-6, with 9 bases aligning to TRBD1. The germline CDR1 and CDR2 sequences are SGHTA and FQGNSA. The length of the CDR3 is 15 residues. The ends lost 4 bases at V and 7 bases at J; junction bases unmatched: 5. Drawing the rest from reference TRBV7-2 and TRBJ1-6, the complete variable domain is GAGVSQSPSNKVTEKGKDVELRCDPISGHTALYWYRQSLGQGLEFLIYFQGNSAPDKSGLPSDRFSAERTGGSVSTLTIQRTQQEDSAVYLCASSSDRGRNSPLHFGNGTRLTVT.

The chain carries TRBV7-9 and TRBJ2-2, with D perhaps matching TRBD1 (6 bases). Germline V gives CDR1 SEHNR, CDR2 FQNEAQ (reference sequence). Trimming removed 3 bases from V and 6 bases from J, with 11 bases in between. The CDR3 spans 14 residues. The CDR3 reads CASSFRGVSGELFF. The DNA of the CDR3 is TGTGCCAGCAGCTTCAGGGGAGTCTCCGGGGAGCTGTTTTTT.

This clone was detected once. The chain combines TRBV19 with TRBJ2-5; 12 bases agree with TRBD2. Germline CDR1 LNHDA, CDR2 SQIVND (reference sequence). V lost 5 bases and J lost 5; bases outside the gene matches: 6. The CDR3 totals 15 residues. CDR3 amino acids: CASSGWTSGDETQYF. The DNA for the CDR3 is TGTGCCAGTAGTGGCTGGACTAGCGGGGATGAGACCCAGTACTTC.

The chain has TRBV5-1 and TRBJ2-5; D is possibly TRBD2 (6 bases). Trimming removed 5 bases from V and 2 bases from J, with 13 bases in between. Germline lookup yields CDR1 SGHRS and CDR2 YFSETQ. CDR3 length: 14 amino acids. The CDR3 region has the DNA TGCGCCAGCAGTTTAGCGCGGGGACAAGAGACCCAGTACTTC. Encoded protein: CASSLARGQETQYF.

V usage is TRBV28 and J usage is TRBJ1-3, with D possibly matching TRBD1 (6 bases). This CDR3 region has 15 residues. From germline, CDR1 is MDHEN and CDR2 SYDVKM. V was shortened by 2 bases and J by 2 bases, with 10 bases between the two germline ends. The CDR3 reads CASSLLGAAGNTIYF. CDR3 in DNA: TGTGCCAGCAGTTTACTGGGGGCGGCTGGAAACACCATATATTTT.